The T cell receptor beta chain under discussion was sequenced for a study of vaccination and CD4 T cells after COVID-19. Sequencing of DNA taken from cultured CD4+ T cells relied on the Oncomine TCR Beta short-read assay. MiXCR, applied by TCRdb to the PCR reads, yields one record per CDR3 protein. The data show 16,000 or so distinct CDR3 sequences, with approximately 56% seen just once and about a sixth held by the top ten. As for time point: late sampling 161 to 241 days after vaccination in three convalescent patients. Treatment of the sample: approximately 10-day PBMC culture with coronavirus spike peptide pools or control peptides (ViraFEST assay). This CDR3 has 15 amino acids. The V and J ends lost 5 bases and 0 bases respectively, with 13 bases between them. CDR1 is SEHNR and CDR2 is FQNEAQ in the germline V gene (reference sequence). Regarding this clonotype: Its antigen is as yet unknown.

V usage is TRBV7-9 and J usage is TRBJ1-2; no reliable D call. The TCR was taken from a human donor who had recovered from COVID-19. The sample in question was CD4+ T cells from blood, cultured in vitro, obtained about 7 months after SARS-CoV-2 vaccination. CDR3 bases: TGTGCCAGCAGCCCCCGAGTTAGATCTAACTATGGCTACACCTTC. This encodes CASSPRVRSNYGYTF.